This TCR beta chain is drawn from a study of shared clonotypes between healthy human individuals. The CDR3 loop spans 15 amino acids. V lost 3 bases and J lost 2, with 11 bases in between. Germline CDR1 reads SGHTA; CDR2 reads FQGTGA. Each sorted subset replicate got 200 ng genomic DNA, tens of thousands of genomes. The repertoire was sequenced with immunoSEQ multiplex PCR; TCRdb's copy has only in-frame clones and lacks some. The sample contains around 2.1 million clones, approximately 96% of which appear only once. Sequenced material: naive CD4+ T cells sorted from blood. Indicated subset: CD45RA+ positively selected. V is TRBV7-3 and J is TRBJ2-1; TRBD2 might be the D (5 bases). This sequence was found in a man aged 18 to 35 in good health. CDR3 coding DNA: TGTGCCAGCAGCTTCGACCGGGGTACCTACAATGAGCAGTTCTTC. This sequence encodes CASSFDRGTYNEQFF.